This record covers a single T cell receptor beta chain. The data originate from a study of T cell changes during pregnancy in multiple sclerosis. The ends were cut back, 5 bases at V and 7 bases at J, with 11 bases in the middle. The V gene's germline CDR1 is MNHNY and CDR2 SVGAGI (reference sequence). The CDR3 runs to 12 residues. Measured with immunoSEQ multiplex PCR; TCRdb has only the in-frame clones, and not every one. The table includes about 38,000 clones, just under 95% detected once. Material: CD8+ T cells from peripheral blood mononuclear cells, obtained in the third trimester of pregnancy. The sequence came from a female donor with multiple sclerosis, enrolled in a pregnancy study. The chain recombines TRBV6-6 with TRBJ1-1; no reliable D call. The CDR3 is CASSKIGGEAFF. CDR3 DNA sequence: TGTGCCAGCAGTAAGATTGGAGGTGAAGCTTTCTTT.